These T cell receptor beta chains were read from a single sample in a study of chemoradiotherapy in HPV16-positive cancers. Produced via immunoSEQ multiplex PCR; TCRdb's table is partial and in-frame only. The sample contains fewer than 15,000 clones, about 91% of which appear only once. Source: blood, taken from a patient who underwent chemoradiotherapy. The receptors derive from a human donor with HPV-associated anogenital cancer. CDR3s include the opening cysteine and the closing phenylalanine or tryptophan. The D gene is left open where the match is weak. Clone size is given for some rows only: seen once, a few or many times, or a class if the clone is expanded.

abundance,d_gene,v_gene,j_gene,CDR3nt,CDR3aa
once,-,TRBV2,TRBJ1-1,TGTGCCAGCAGTGGGGTGGCTGCGAACACTGAAGCTTTCTTT,CASSGVAANTEAFF
-,-,TRBV29-1,TRBJ1-2,TGCAGCGTTGAAGATTGGGCAGGAGGACATGGCTACACCTTC,CSVEDWAGGHGYTF
-,-,TRBV5-6,TRBJ2-6,TGTGCCAGCAGCTTACCGGCCCAACGCTTCACTGGGGCCAACGTCCTGACTTTC,CASSLPAQRFTGANVLTF
-,TRBD2,TRBV5-6,TRBJ2-2,TGTGCCAGCATAACTAGCGGGGTCGCCTTTAATACCGGGGAGCTGTTTTTT,CASITSGVAFNTGELFF
-,-,TRBV28,TRBJ2-1,TGTGCCAGCAGTTTCGAGACCAACAATGAGCAGTTCTTC,CASSFETNNEQFF
-,-,TRBV7-6,TRBJ2-7,TGTGCCAGCAGCTACCTGACAGGATCCGCGGACGAGCAGTACTTC,CASSYLTGSADEQYF
-,-,TRBV5-1,TRBJ2-3,TGCGCCAGCAGCTTGGAACCACTAGCCGGGCAGTATTTT,CASSLEPLAGQYF
-,TRBD1,TRBV6-6,TRBJ1-2,TGTGCCAGCAGGCCGACAGGGGTTTTTGGCTACACCTTC,CASRPTGVFGYTF
-,-,TRBV6-1,TRBJ1-3,TGTGCCAGCAGTGACGAGGTGGCCTCTGGAAACACCATATATTTT,CASSDEVASGNTIYF
-,TRBD2,TRBV6-5,TRBJ2-3,TGTGCCAGCAGCCCGACTAGCGGGGACACAGATACGCAGTATTTT,CASSPTSGDTDTQYF
-,TRBD1,TRBV19,TRBJ2-1,TGTGCCAGTAGTTCTCACAGGGGGATTGAGCAGTTCTTC,CASSSHRGIEQFF
-,-,TRBV30,TRBJ2-7,TGTGCCTGGAGTGTACTGAGTCAGACTCAGCAGTACTTC,CAWSVLSQTQQYF
once,-,TRBV13,TRBJ1-1,TGTGCCAGCAGCCACTGGACTGGGACTGAAGCTTTCTTT,CASSHWTGTEAFF
-,-,TRBV27,TRBJ1-6,TGTGCCAGCAGTGTGACCGCCAGCTCCTATAATTCACCCCTCCACTTT,CASSVTASSYNSPLHF
-,-,TRBV29-1,TRBJ1-2,TGCAGCGTTGGGTTCCAAGACTATGGCTACACCTTC,CSVGFQDYGYTF
-,-,TRBV27,TRBJ1-6,TGTGCCAGCAGACTGGATAATTCACCCCTCCACTTT,CASRLDNSPLHF
-,-,TRBV7-6,TRBJ2-7,TGTGCCAGCAGCTCCACCCACGAGCAGTACTTC,CASSSTHEQYF
-,-,TRBV6-1,TRBJ1-5,TGTGCCAGCAGTGAAGCTGGCAGCAGCAATCAGCCCCAGCATTTT,CASSEAGSSNQPQHF
-,TRBD1,TRBV2,TRBJ1-6,TGTGCCAGCACTGGGGAGCCCCGGGACAGGTTCCACTCACCCCTCCACTTT,CASTGEPRDRFHSPLHF
-,-,TRBV5-1,TRBJ2-7,TGCGCCAGCAGCTTGGCCTCGGGGACCTACGAGCAGTACTTC,CASSLASGTYEQYF
-,TRBD1,TRBV6-5,TRBJ1-1,TGTGCCAGCAGGGGACAGGGGGCAGGGAACACTGAAGCTTTCTTT,CASRGQGAGNTEAFF
few,-,TRBV7-9,TRBJ2-7,TGTGCCAGCAGCTTATTGAGGGCTACCCCCTACGAGCAGTACTTC,CASSLLRATPYEQYF
-,TRBD1,TRBV30,TRBJ1-2,TGTGCCTGGATTGTTACAGGGGGTGGGGGCTACACCTTC,CAWIVTGGGGYTF
-,TRBD1,TRBV7-9,TRBJ1-2,TGTGCCAGCAGCTTCGATGGGACAGGGGGGTATGGCTACACCTTC,CASSFDGTGGYGYTF
few,TRBD1,TRBV19,TRBJ2-3,TGTGCCAGTAGTAGGTCAGGGGGCAGAACAGATACGCAGTATTTT,CASSRSGGRTDTQYF
-,-,TRBV27,TRBJ1-6,TGTGCCGCATCGACAGGCCGCGTCGGGTCACCCCTCCACTTT,CAASTGRVGSPLHF
-,-,TRBV19,TRBJ2-6,TGTGCCAGTAGTATTGTGGCCGGCTCTGGGGCCAACGTCCTGACTTTC,CASSIVAGSGANVLTF
-,-,TRBV6-6,TRBJ1-1,TGTGCCAGCACTCAGAAGGGGGAATTCGGGGAAGCTTTCTTT,CASTQKGEFGEAFF
-,-,TRBV6-5,TRBJ2-7,TGTGCCAGCAGTTCCATTATTGGCGGCGAGCAGTACTTC,CASSSIIGGEQYF
-,-,TRBV7-9,TRBJ2-7,TGTGCCAGCAGCGGCGGTTACCCCTACGAGCAGTACTTC,CASSGGYPYEQYF
few,TRBD1,TRBV13,TRBJ2-3,TGTGCCAGCAGCCTGAGGACAGGGGAAGCAGATACGCAGTATTTT,CASSLRTGEADTQYF
-,-,TRBV6-1,TRBJ2-7,TGTGCCAGCAGCGGGAGGGGGACAGGGTCCTACGAGCAGTACTTC,CASSGRGTGSYEQYF
-,-,TRBV6-6,TRBJ1-5,TGTGCCAGCAGTTACTCAAGGGACGGGAATCAGCCCCAGCATTTT,CASSYSRDGNQPQHF
-,TRBD1,TRBV5-6,TRBJ1-2,TGTGCCAGCAGAATGACAGGGGGTTCCGGCTACACCTTC,CASRMTGGSGYTF
-,-,TRBV7-8,TRBJ1-1,TGTGCCAGCAGCCGCAGTTGGGAGGGTACTGAAGCTTTCTTT,CASSRSWEGTEAFF
-,TRBD1,TRBV6-1,TRBJ1-1,TGTGCCAGCAGTGTCGACAGGGATCGGACTGAAGCTTTCTTT,CASSVDRDRTEAFF
once,TRBD2,TRBV9,TRBJ2-3,TGTGCCAGCAGCGTAGGAGTAGCGGGGTTGTCAGATACGCAGTATTTT,CASSVGVAGLSDTQYF
once,-,TRBV7-9,TRBJ2-7,TGTGCCAGCAGCCTAGACGGACAGCCCTACGAGCAGTACTTC,CASSLDGQPYEQYF
-,TRBD1,TRBV6-5,TRBJ1-4,TGTGCCAGCAGCCGGACAGGGCTTAGTGAAAAACTGTTTTTT,CASSRTGLSEKLFF
-,-,TRBV5-6,TRBJ1-2,TGTGCCAGCAGCTTACCGTATGGGACGAACTATGGCTACACCTTC,CASSLPYGTNYGYTF
-,-,TRBV4-2,TRBJ2-7,TGTGCCAGCAGCCAAGAGTTGGGAGACCGCTCCTACGAGCAGTACTTC,CASSQELGDRSYEQYF
-,-,TRBV5-1,TRBJ1-3,TGCGCCAGCAGCTTAGACGGGTCCTCTGGAAACACCATATATTTT,CASSLDGSSGNTIYF
-,TRBD1,TRBV28,TRBJ2-7,TGTGCCAGCAGTAACGGACAGGGCTACGAGCAGTACTTC,CASSNGQGYEQYF
-,TRBD1,TRBV6-5,TRBJ1-3,TGTGCCAGCAAAACAGGGGTCGACTCTGGAAACACCATATATTTT,CASKTGVDSGNTIYF